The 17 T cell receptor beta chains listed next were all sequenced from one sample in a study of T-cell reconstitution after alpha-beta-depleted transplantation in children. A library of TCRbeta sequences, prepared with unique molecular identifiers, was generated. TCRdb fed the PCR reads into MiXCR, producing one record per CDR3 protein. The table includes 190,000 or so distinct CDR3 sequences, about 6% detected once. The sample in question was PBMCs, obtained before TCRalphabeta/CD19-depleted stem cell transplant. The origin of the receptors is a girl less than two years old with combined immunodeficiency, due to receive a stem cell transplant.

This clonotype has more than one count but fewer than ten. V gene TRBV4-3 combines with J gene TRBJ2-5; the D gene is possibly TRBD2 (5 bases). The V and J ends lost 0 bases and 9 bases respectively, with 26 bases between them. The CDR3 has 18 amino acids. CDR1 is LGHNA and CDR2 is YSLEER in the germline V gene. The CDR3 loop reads CASSQDSRFRGPRSSQYF. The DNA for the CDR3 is TGCGCCAGCAGCCAAGATTCGAGGTTCCGGGGTCCGAGATCGTCCCAGTACTTC.

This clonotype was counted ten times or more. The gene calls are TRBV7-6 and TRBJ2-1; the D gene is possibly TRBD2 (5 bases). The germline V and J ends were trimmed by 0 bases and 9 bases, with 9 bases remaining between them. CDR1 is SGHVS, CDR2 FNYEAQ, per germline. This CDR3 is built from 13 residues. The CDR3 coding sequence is TGTGCCAGCAGCTTAGCTGAGGGTGCTGAGCAGTTCTTC. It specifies CASSLAEGAEQFF.

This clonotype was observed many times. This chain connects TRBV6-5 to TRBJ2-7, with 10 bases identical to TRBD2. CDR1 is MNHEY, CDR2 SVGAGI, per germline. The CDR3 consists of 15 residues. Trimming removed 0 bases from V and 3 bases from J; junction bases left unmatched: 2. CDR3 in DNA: TGTGCCAGCAGTTACTCGAGACTAGCGGGCTACGAGCAGTACTTC. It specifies CASSYSRLAGYEQYF.

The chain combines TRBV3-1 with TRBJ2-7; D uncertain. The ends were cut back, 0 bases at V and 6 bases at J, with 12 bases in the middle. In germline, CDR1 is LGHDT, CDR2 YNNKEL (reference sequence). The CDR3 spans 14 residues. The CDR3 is CASSQDIDQREQYF. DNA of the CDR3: TGTGCCAGCAGCCAAGATATAGACCAGCGCGAGCAGTACTTC.

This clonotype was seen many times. The CDR3 reads CASSLGSGPQYF. The DNA of the CDR3 is TGTGCCAGCAGCTTAGGTTCCGGTCCCCAGTACTTC. The chain employs TRBV7-2 and TRBJ2-5; D call uncertain. Trimming stripped 1 base from V and 9 bases from J, with 9 bases between. This CDR3 spans 12 amino acids. Germline values: CDR1 SGHTA, CDR2 FQGNSA. The full variable domain, with the rest looked up from reference TRBV7-2 and TRBJ2-5, is GAGVSQSPSNKVTEKGKDVELRCDPISGHTALYWYRQSLGQGLEFLIYFQGNSAPDKSGLPSDRFSAERTGGSVSTLTIQRTQQEDSAVYLCASSLGSGPQYFGPGTRLLVL.

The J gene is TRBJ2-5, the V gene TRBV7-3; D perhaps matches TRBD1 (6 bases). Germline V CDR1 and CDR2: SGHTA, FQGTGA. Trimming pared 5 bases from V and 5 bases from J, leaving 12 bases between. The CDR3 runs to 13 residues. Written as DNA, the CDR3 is TGTGCCAGCAGCAGCCAGGGGCCGGAGACCCAGTACTTC. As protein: CASSSQGPETQYF.

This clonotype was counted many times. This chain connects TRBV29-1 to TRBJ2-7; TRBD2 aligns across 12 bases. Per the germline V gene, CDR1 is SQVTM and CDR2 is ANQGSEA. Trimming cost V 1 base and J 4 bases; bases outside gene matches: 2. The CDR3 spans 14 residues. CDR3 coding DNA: TGCAGCGTTGAAGGGACTAGCGGGATTTACGAGCAGTACTTC. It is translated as CSVEGTSGIYEQYF.

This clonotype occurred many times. In nucleotides, the CDR3 is TGTGCCAGCAGCTTAGTTTTTGCCGGGGCTAGCGGGAGGGTCCGGCCAGATACGCAGTATTTT. It codes for CASSLVFAGASGRVRPDTQYF. This chain joins TRBV11-2 and TRBJ2-3; 12 nucleotides line up with TRBD2. Unmatched junction bases numbered 18, after V lost 1 base and J lost 4 bases. Germline-derived CDR1 and CDR2 are SGHAT and FQNNGV. The CDR3 sequence is 21 residues long.

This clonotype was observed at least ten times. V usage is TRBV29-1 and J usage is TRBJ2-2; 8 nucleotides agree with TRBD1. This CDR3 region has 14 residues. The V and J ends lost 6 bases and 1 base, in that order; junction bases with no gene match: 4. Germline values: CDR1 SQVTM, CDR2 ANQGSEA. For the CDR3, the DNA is TGCAGCGTCACTGGGACAGGGAACACCGGGGAGCTGTTTTTT. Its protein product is CSVTGTGNTGELFF.

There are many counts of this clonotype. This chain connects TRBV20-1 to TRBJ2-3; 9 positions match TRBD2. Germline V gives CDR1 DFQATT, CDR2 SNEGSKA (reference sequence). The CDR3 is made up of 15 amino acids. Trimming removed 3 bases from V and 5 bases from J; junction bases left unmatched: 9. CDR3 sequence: CSARGPGLAIDTQYF. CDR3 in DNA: TGCAGTGCTAGGGGGCCGGGACTAGCCATAGATACGCAGTATTTT.

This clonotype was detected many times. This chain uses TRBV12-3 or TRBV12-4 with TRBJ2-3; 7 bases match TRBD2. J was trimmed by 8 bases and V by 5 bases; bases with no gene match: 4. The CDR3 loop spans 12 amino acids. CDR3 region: CASSPSGATQYF. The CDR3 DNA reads TGTGCCAGCAGTCCCAGCGGGGCTACGCAGTATTTT.

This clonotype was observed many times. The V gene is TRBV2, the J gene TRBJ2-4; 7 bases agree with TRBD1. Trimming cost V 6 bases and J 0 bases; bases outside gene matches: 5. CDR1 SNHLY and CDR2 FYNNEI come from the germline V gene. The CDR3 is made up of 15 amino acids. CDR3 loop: CASREDRLAKNIQYF. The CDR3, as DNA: TGTGCCAGCAGGGAGGACAGGCTAGCCAAAAACATTCAGTACTTC.

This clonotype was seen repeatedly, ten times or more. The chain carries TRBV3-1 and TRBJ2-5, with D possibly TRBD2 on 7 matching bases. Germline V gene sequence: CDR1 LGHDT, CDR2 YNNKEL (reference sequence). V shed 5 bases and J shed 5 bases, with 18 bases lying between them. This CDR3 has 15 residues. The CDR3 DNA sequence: TGTGCCAGCAGCACCCGAACCGGGGGGCGCGAGACCCAGTACTTC. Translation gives CASSTRTGGRETQYF.

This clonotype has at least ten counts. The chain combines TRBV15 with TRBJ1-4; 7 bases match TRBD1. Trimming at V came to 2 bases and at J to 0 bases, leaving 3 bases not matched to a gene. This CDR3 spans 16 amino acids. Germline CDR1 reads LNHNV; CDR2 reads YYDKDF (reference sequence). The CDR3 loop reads CATSRPDRATNEKLFF. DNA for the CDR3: TGTGCCACCAGCAGACCCGACAGGGCAACTAATGAAAAACTGTTTTTT.

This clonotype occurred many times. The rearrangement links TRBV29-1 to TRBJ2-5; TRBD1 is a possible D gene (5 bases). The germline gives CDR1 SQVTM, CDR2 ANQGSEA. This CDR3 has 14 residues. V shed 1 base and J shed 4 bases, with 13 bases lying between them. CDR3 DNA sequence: TGCAGCGTTGAAGGACAGATCCGAAGAGAGACCCAGTACTTC. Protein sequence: CSVEGQIRRETQYF.

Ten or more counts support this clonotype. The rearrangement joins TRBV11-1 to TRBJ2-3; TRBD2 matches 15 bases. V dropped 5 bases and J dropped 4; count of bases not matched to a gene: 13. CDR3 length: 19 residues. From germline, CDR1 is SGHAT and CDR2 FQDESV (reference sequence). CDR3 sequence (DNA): TGTGCCAGCAGCCGTCGGACTAGCGGGAGGGTGCGGCCAGCAGATACGCAGTATTTT. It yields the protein CASSRRTSGRVRPADTQYF.

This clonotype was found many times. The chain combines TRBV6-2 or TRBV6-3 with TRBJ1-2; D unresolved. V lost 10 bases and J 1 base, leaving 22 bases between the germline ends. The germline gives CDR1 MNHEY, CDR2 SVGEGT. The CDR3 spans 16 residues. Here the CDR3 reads CAIKRPHEDYNYGYTF. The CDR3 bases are TGTGCCATCAAAAGACCGCACGAAGATTATAACTATGGCTACACCTTC.